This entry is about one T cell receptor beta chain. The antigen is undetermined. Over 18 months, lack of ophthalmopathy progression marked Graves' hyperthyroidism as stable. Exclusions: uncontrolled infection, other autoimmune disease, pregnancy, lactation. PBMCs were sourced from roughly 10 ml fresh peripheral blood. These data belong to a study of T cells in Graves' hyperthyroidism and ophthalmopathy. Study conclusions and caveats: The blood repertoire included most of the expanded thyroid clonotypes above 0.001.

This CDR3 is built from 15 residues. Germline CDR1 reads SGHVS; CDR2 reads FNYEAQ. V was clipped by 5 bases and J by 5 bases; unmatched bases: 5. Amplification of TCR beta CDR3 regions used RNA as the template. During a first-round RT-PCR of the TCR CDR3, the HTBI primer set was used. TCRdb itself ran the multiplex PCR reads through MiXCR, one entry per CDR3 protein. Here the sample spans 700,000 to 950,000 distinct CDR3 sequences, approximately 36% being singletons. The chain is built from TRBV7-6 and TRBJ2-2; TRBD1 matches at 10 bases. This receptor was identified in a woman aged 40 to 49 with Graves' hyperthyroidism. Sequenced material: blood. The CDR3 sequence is CASSRQGAQTGELFF. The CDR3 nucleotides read TGTGCCAGCAGCCGACAGGGGGCTCAGACCGGGGAGCTGTTTTTT. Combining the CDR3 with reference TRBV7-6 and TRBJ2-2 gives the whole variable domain GAGVSQSPRYKVTKRGQDVALRCDPISGHVSLYWYRQALGQGPEFLTYFNYEAQQDKSGLPNDRFSAERPEGSISTLTIQRTEQRDSAMYRCASSRQGAQTGELFFGEGSRLTVL.